The 27 T cell receptor beta chains given below trace back to one sample, sequenced in a study of blood T cell repertoires in COVID-19. Using immunoSEQ multiplex PCR, the repertoire was profiled, and TCRdb retains in-frame clones only, with some absent. The repertoire consists of about 260,000 clones, with around 89% occurring once and the leading ten covering about 4%. The sample taken for sequencing was PBMCs or T cells enriched from blood (not recorded which). The receptors were sampled from a young woman with acute COVID-19.

This chain uses TRBV7-2 with TRBJ1-1; no clear D. The germline V gene encodes CDR1 SGHTA and CDR2 FQGNSA. The CDR3 spans 13 residues. V gave up 6 bases and J gave up 1 base, with 9 bases separating them. This chain's CDR3 is CASRYTANTEAFF. The CDR3 bases are TGTGCCAGCAGGTATACAGCGAACACTGAAGCTTTCTTT.

This clone was seen only once. V gene TRBV27 combines with J gene TRBJ1-5; no definite D call. The germline V gene encodes CDR1 MNHEY and CDR2 SMNVEV (reference sequence). The CDR3 length is 14 residues. Trimming pared 0 bases from V and 5 bases from J, leaving 8 bases between. CDR3 nucleotides: TGTGCCAGCAGTTTATCCGGGGTGGATCAGCCCCAGCATTTT. Its protein is CASSLSGVDQPQHF.

In this sample, this clone turned up many times. J is TRBJ2-3 and V is TRBV9; 8 bases map to TRBD2. The CDR3 is made up of 17 amino acids. Looked up from germline, CDR1 is SGDLS and CDR2 is YYNGEE. Trimming removed 0 bases from V and 2 bases from J; junction bases left unmatched: 8. DNA of the CDR3: TGTGCCAGCAGCGTAGCTCAGGGACTAGATCACACAGATACGCAGTATTTT. Its translation: CASSVAQGLDHTDTQYF.

The chain's CDR3 is CASSLQGTYEQYF. The CDR3 DNA is TGTGCCAGCAGCTTACAGGGCACCTACGAGCAGTACTTC. The gene calls are TRBV5-6 and TRBJ2-7, with D perhaps TRBD1 (6 bases). V lost 2 bases, J lost 2 bases, and 8 bases lay in between. This CDR3 has 13 residues. Per the germline V gene, CDR1 is SGHDT and CDR2 is YYEEEE.

The chain has TRBV10-1 and TRBJ2-3; 9 bases line up with TRBD1. Unmatched junction bases numbered 3, after V lost 2 bases and J lost 3 bases. From germline, CDR1 is WNHNN and CDR2 SYGVQD (reference sequence). This CDR3 region has 15 residues. The CDR3 loop reads CASSEGGTGTDTQYF. DNA for the CDR3: TGCGCCAGCAGTGAGGGTGGGACAGGGACAGATACGCAGTATTTT.

CDR3 bases: TGTGCCAGCAACACCCCCGGGGGGCAGCCCCAGCATTTT. It encodes CASNTPGGQPQHF. The chain combines TRBV28 with TRBJ1-5; perhaps TRBD1 as D (5 bases). Per germline, CDR1 MDHEN and CDR2 SYDVKM. There are 13 residues in the CDR3. The ends were cut back, 7 bases at V and 7 bases at J, with 14 bases in the middle.

The rearrangement uses TRBV28 and TRBJ2-1; 8 positions agree with TRBD2. CDR1 and CDR2 from the germline V gene are MDHEN and SYDVKM. V dropped 5 bases and J dropped 12; count of bases not matched to a gene: 15. The CDR3 is 15 residues long. The CDR3 sequence: CASSPTRKGLAGQFF. CDR3 coding DNA: TGTGCCAGCAGTCCCACCAGAAAAGGACTAGCTGGGCAGTTCTTC.

The chain is built from TRBV4-2 and TRBJ2-1; 9 bases are shared with TRBD2. Germline-derived CDR1 and CDR2 are LGHNA and YNFKEQ. The CDR3 loop spans 16 amino acids. With 1 base clipped from V and 7 bases from J, the junction kept 8 bases outside the gene matches. This chain's CDR3 is CASSQVAGGTENEQFF. The CDR3 DNA reads TGTGCCAGCAGCCAAGTTGCGGGAGGGACAGAAAATGAGCAGTTCTTC.

This sequence joins TRBV7-9 and TRBJ2-1; the match to TRBD2 covers 8 bases. CDR3 length equals 16 residues. Germline trimming cut 1 base from V and 8 bases from J; bases unmatched to any gene: 10. Looked up from germline, CDR1 is SEHNR and CDR2 is FQNEAQ (reference sequence). The CDR3 sequence is CASSLVAGLANYEQFF. The CDR3 DNA sequence: TGTGCCAGCAGCTTAGTTGCAGGACTAGCTAACTATGAGCAGTTCTTC.

J is TRBJ1-2 and V is TRBV5-4; D not certain. There are 13 residues in the CDR3. CDR1 SGHNT and CDR2 YYREEE come from the germline V gene (reference sequence). Trimming left V 0 bases short and J 14 bases short, with 17 bases between. CDR3 sequence (DNA): TGTGCCAGCAGCTTGGCTGAATCCCTGGCGGGTACCTTC. Its translation: CASSLAESLAGTF.

The genes are TRBV11-2 and TRBJ2-2; 10 nucleotides line up with TRBD2. Germline V gene lookup returns CDR1 SGHAT and CDR2 FQNNGV. The CDR3 loop spans 17 amino acids. J was trimmed by 2 bases and V by 1 base; bases with no gene match: 4. CDR3 in amino acids: CASSLAGLAENTGELFF. Written as DNA, the CDR3 is TGTGCCAGCAGCTTAGCAGGACTAGCGGAAAACACCGGGGAGCTGTTTTTT.

This rearrangement joins TRBV7-9 to TRBJ1-5; TRBD1 is a possible D gene (5 bases). The V gene lost 7 bases and the J gene lost 0 bases, with 10 bases spanning the gap. Germline V gene sequence: CDR1 SEHNR, CDR2 FQNEAQ (reference sequence). The CDR3 totals 14 residues. CDR3 loop: CASTDSNSNQPQHF. CDR3 bases: TGTGCCAGCACCGACAGCAATAGCAATCAGCCCCAGCATTTT. The full variable domain, rest sourced from reference TRBV7-9 and TRBJ1-5, is DTGVSQNPRHKITKRGQNVTFRCDPISEHNRLYWYRQTLGQGPEFLTYFQNEAQLEKSRLLSDRFSAERPKGSFSTLEIQRTEQGDSAMYLCASTDSNSNQPQHFGDGTRLSIL.

The V and J genes are TRBV3-1 (or the pseudogene TRBV3-2) and TRBJ2-7; the match to TRBD2 covers 8 bases. CDR3 length: 15 amino acids. With 2 bases clipped from V and 2 bases from J, the junction kept 5 bases outside the gene matches. The germline CDR1 and CDR2 sequences are LGHDT and YNNKEL (reference sequence). CDR3 region: CASSQQLAATYEQYF. CDR3 bases: TGTGCCAGCAGCCAACAACTAGCGGCTACCTACGAGCAGTACTTC.

CDR3 protein: CASSQDLTSSANTGELFF. The CDR3 region has the DNA TGTGCCAGCAGCCAAGATTTAACTAGCAGCGCGAACACCGGGGAGCTGTTTTTT. The gene calls are TRBV4-2 and TRBJ2-2; a possible D gene is TRBD2 (6 bases). CDR1 is LGHNA, CDR2 YNFKEQ, per germline. The CDR3 loop spans 18 amino acids. The germline V and J ends were trimmed by 0 bases and 0 bases, with 14 bases remaining between them.

The CDR3 coding sequence is TGTGCCAGTAGTATAGGTCCCCCACTAGCGGGGGTGGTCTATGAGCAGTTCTTC. Protein product: CASSIGPPLAGVVYEQFF. This chain links TRBV19 with TRBJ2-1; 11 bases align to TRBD2. J gave up 8 bases and V 1 base, and 13 bases lay outside the gene matches. The CDR3 is 18 residues long. The V gene's germline CDR1 is LNHDA and CDR2 SQIVND (reference sequence).

The CDR3 sequence: CASSFEVPSYEQYF. CDR3 nucleotide sequence: TGCGCCAGCAGTTTCGAGGTCCCCTCCTACGAGCAGTACTTC. This chain uses TRBV5-1 with TRBJ2-7; no clear D gene. This CDR3 has 14 residues. V shed 5 bases and J shed 0 bases, with 12 bases lying between them. Germline CDR1 SGHRS, CDR2 YFSETQ. Supplemented by reference TRBV5-1 and TRBJ2-7, the full variable domain reads KAGVTQTPRYLIKTRGQQVTLSCSPISGHRSVSWYQQTPGQGLQFLFEYFSETQRNKGNFPGRFSGRQFSNSRSEMNVSTLELGDSALYLCASSFEVPSYEQYFGPGTRLTVT.

This chain links TRBV3-1 (or the pseudogene TRBV3-2) with TRBJ2-3; D is undetermined. This CDR3 is built from 14 residues. V was cut by 0 bases and J by 0 bases, with 4 bases left in between. Germline V gene lookup returns CDR1 LGHDT and CDR2 YNNKEL (reference sequence). The CDR3 is CASSQDLSTDTQYF. The CDR3 DNA reads TGTGCCAGCAGCCAAGACCTCAGCACAGATACGCAGTATTTT.

This rearrangement joins TRBV28 to TRBJ2-7; 10 bases are a match to TRBD2. Germline CDR1 MDHEN, CDR2 SYDVKM. This CDR3 has 12 amino acids. The ends lost 7 bases at V and 5 bases at J; junction bases unmatched: 2. The CDR3 DNA follows: TGTGCCAGCACTAGCGGGAGCGACGAGCAGTACTTC. It yields the protein CASTSGSDEQYF.

The rearrangement links TRBV28 to TRBJ1-1; D is uncertain. V was cut by 6 bases and J by 3 bases, with 20 bases left in between. CDR3 size: 16 residues. Germline values: CDR1 MDHEN, CDR2 SYDVKM. DNA for the CDR3: TGTGCCAGCAGAAGTGCATCGGCAGGTACGGACACTGAAGCTTTCTTT. This sequence encodes CASRSASAGTDTEAFF.

The rearrangement uses TRBV9 and TRBJ1-6; the match to TRBD1 covers 10 bases. Germline-derived CDR1 and CDR2 are SGDLS and YYNGEE. V lost 3 bases and J lost 8; bases outside the gene matches: 5. The CDR3 consists of 15 residues. CDR3 coding DNA: TGTGCCAGCAGCGCCCGACAGGGGGCCGATTCACCCCTCCACTTT. It codes for CASSARQGADSPLHF. The variable domain in full, with the rest retrieved from reference TRBV9 and TRBJ1-6, is DSGVTQTPKHLITATGQRVTLRCSPRSGDLSVYWYQQSLDQGLQFLIQYYNGEERAKGNILERFSAQQFPDLHSELNLSSLELGDSALYFCASSARQGADSPLHFGNGTRLTVT.

The DNA for the CDR3 is TGCGCCAGCAGCTTGTGGGTCCTACCGGGACAGGGGTCCTACGAGCAGTACTTC. Its translation is CASSLWVLPGQGSYEQYF. The V call is TRBV5-1, the J call TRBJ2-7, with 10 bases identical to TRBD1. Trimming at V came to 1 base and at J to 1 base, leaving 11 bases not matched to a gene. The CDR3 covers 18 residues. Germline values: CDR1 SGHRS, CDR2 YFSETQ. Supplemented by reference TRBV5-1 and TRBJ2-7, the full variable domain reads KAGVTQTPRYLIKTRGQQVTLSCSPISGHRSVSWYQQTPGQGLQFLFEYFSETQRNKGNFPGRFSGRQFSNSRSEMNVSTLELGDSALYLCASSLWVLPGQGSYEQYFGPGTRLTVT.

The chain couples TRBV28 to TRBJ1-2; D is unresolved. Trimming cost V 7 bases and J 10 bases, with 28 bases left between them. Germline CDR1 is MDHEN and CDR2 is SYDVKM. This CDR3 region has 16 residues. CDR3 sequence: CASISQPVAGPRDYTF. For the CDR3, the DNA is TGTGCCAGCATTTCTCAGCCCGTCGCCGGGCCGAGGGACTACACCTTC.

The chain has TRBV28 and TRBJ1-1; maybe TRBD1 (5 bases). This CDR3 comprises 15 residues. CDR1 and CDR2 (germline): MDHEN, SYDVKM. Between the trimmed V and J ends, which lost 6 bases and 2 bases, there was a span of 16 bases. The CDR3 reads CASRLTGFLNTEAFF. The DNA for the CDR3 is TGTGCCAGCAGATTAACAGGTTTCCTAAACACTGAAGCTTTCTTT.

The rearrangement joins TRBV7-2 to TRBJ1-1; 10 nucleotides align to TRBD1. Germline V gives CDR1 SGHTA, CDR2 FQGNSA. The CDR3 spans 17 residues. Unmatched junction bases numbered 15, after V lost 5 bases and J lost 6 bases. This chain's CDR3 is CASSIMAIGTGASEAFF. The CDR3 DNA sequence: TGTGCCAGCAGCATAATGGCTATCGGGACAGGGGCGTCTGAAGCTTTCTTT.

The chain uses TRBV19 and TRBJ2-2; TRBD2 aligns across 10 bases. The trim removed 9 bases at V and 2 bases at J, leaving 6 bases unmatched. The CDR3 has 15 residues. Looked up from germline, CDR1 is LNHDA and CDR2 is SQIVND (reference sequence). CDR3 nucleotide sequence: TGTGCCAGCGCAGGGACTAGCGACAACACCGGGGAGCTGTTTTTT. Protein sequence: CASAGTSDNTGELFF.

J is TRBJ2-5 and V is TRBV27, with D possibly TRBD2 on 6 matching bases. V lost 5 bases and J lost 5, with 18 bases in between. CDR3 length equals 15 residues. The germline gives CDR1 MNHEY, CDR2 SMNVEV (reference sequence). The CDR3 sequence: CASSPRGPGGETQYF. CDR3 DNA sequence: TGTGCCAGCAGTCCCCGCGGCCCTGGGGGGGAGACCCAGTACTTC.

The rearrangement uses TRBV19 and TRBJ2-1; TRBD2 matches 14 bases. This CDR3 is built from 19 residues. Trimming took 6 bases from V and 1 from J; bases not matched to a gene: 11. Germline CDR1 LNHDA, CDR2 SQIVND (reference sequence). Here the CDR3 DNA reads TGTGCCAGTAGCACCATGGGACTAGCGGGAGTTAGGTCCTACAATGAGCAGTTCTTC. It specifies CASSTMGLAGVRSYNEQFF.